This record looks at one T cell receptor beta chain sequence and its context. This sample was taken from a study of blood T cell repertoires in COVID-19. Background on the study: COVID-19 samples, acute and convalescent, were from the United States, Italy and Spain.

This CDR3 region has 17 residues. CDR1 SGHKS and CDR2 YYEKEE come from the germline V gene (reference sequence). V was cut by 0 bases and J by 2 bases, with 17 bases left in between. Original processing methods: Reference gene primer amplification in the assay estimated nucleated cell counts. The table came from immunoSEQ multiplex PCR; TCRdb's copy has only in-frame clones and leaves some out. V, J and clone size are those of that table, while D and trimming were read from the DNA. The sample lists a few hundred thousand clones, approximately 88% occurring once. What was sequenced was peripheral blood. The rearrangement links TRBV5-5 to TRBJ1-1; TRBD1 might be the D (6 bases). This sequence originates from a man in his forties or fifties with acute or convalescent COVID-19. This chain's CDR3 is CASSLEKTGTLNTEAFF. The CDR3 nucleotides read TGTGCCAGCAGCTTGGAAAAAACGGGGACACTTAACACTGAAGCTTTCTTT.